This T cell receptor (beta chain) comes out of a study of T cells of healthy individuals. This clonotype was recorded at least ten times. TCRdb passed the 5' RACE reads through MiXCR, listing each CDR3 protein once. Altogether about 53,000 distinct CDR3 sequences are present, about 14% being singletons, with the ten largest covering about 16%. Germline V lookup: CDR1 DFQATT, CDR2 SNEGSKA (reference sequence). V lost 4 bases to trimming and J lost 4 bases, with 10 bases between them. The CDR3 covers 12 residues. The TCR originated in a human donor in good health. The chain is built from TRBV20-1 and TRBJ1-2; D is unresolved. As DNA, the CDR3 is TGCAGTGCTACGATAGAGCCCTATGGCTACACCTTC. This translates into CSATIEPYGYTF.